The T cell receptor beta chain under discussion was sequenced for a study of cytomegalovirus exposure and HLA in healthy donors. Study-level information: An analysis done earlier identified about 100 million unique TCR beta sequences from about 179 million T cells.

Primers: 60 Vbeta forward and 13 Jbeta reverse. Only in-frame clones appear in the TCRdb table, and some are missing; sequencing was by immunoSEQ multiplex PCR. Of 150,000 or so clones listed, about two thirds are singletons. Whole-study results and caveats: TCR beta V- and J-gene trimming, according to a later analysis, was linked to a missense DCLRE1C variant. Usually a TCR sequence was rare, but some public TCRs were found in many donors. Beyond CMV serostatus, there was no information to go on about immune exposure.

Details on this clone: The antigen remains undetermined.

Looked up from germline, CDR1 is SNHLY and CDR2 is FYNNEI. The CDR3 runs to 12 residues. V gave up 5 bases and J gave up 11 bases; unmatched junction bases: 4. The TCR originated in a young woman in good health and CMV-seronegative. The J gene is TRBJ2-3, the V gene TRBV2, with 10 bases lining up with TRBD1. Sequenced sample: PBMCs. The CDR3 sequence: CASSPRDRGQYF. DNA of the CDR3: TGTGCCAGCAGTCCCCGGGACAGGGGGCAGTATTTT. Together with reference TRBV2 and TRBJ2-3, the CDR3 gives the full variable domain: EPEVTQTPSHQVTQMGQEVILRCVPISNHLYFYWYRQILGQKVEFLVSFYNNEISEKSEIFDDQFSVERPDGSNFTLKIRSTKLEDSAMYFCASSPRDRGQYFGPGTRLTVL.